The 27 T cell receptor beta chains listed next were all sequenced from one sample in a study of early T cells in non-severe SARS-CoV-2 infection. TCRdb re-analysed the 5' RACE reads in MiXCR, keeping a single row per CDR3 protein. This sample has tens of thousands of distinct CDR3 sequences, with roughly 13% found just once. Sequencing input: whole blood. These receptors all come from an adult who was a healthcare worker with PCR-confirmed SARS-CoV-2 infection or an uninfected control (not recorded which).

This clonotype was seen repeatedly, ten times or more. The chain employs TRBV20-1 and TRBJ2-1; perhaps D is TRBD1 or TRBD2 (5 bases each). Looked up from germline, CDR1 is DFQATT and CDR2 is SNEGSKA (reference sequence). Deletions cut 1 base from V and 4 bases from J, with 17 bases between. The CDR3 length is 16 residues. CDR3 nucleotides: TGCAGTGCTAGAGGTGACGAGAGGGGAACATACAATGAGCAGTTCTTC. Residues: CSARGDERGTYNEQFF.

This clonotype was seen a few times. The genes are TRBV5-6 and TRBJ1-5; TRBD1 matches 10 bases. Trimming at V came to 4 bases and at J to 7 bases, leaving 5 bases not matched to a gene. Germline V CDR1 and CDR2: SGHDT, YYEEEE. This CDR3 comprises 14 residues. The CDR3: CASSGGQGEQPQHF. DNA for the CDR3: TGTGCCAGCAGCGGTGGACAGGGGGAACAGCCCCAGCATTTT.

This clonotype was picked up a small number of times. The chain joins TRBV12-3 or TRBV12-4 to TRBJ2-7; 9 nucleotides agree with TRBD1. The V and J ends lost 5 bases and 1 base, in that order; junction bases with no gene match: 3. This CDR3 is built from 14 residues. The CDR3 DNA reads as TGTGCCAGCAGTGTGACAGGGGGGTCCTACGAGCAGTACTTC. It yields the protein CASSVTGGSYEQYF.

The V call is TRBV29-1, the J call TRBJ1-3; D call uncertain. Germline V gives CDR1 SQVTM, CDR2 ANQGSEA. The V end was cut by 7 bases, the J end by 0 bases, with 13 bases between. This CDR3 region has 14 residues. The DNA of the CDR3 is TGCAGCGCTGATGACCCGGGCTCTGGAAACACCATATATTTT. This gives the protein CSADDPGSGNTIYF.

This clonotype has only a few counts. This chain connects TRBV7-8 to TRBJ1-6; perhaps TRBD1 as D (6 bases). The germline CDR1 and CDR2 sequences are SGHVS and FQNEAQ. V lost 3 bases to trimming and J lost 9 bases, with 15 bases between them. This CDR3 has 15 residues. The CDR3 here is CASSFDRSGLSPLHF. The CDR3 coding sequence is TGTGCCAGCAGCTTCGACAGGTCCGGGCTTTCACCCCTCCACTTT.

Here the CDR3 DNA reads TGTGCCAGCAGATCGGACTTGTCCTACAATGAGCAGTTCTTC. Translated, it gives CASRSDLSYNEQFF. V and J are TRBV5-6 and TRBJ2-1, with TRBD2 as a possible D gene (5 bases). Germline V CDR1 and CDR2: SGHDT, YYEEEE. This CDR3 has 14 amino acids. Trimming removed 5 bases at V and 1 base at J, with 10 bases between.

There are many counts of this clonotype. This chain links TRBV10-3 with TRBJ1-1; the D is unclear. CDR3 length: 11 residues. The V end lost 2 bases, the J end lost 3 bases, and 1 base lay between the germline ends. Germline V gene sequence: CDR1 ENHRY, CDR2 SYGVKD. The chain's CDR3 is CAISEDTEAFF. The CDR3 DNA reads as TGTGCCATCAGTGAGGACACTGAAGCTTTCTTT.

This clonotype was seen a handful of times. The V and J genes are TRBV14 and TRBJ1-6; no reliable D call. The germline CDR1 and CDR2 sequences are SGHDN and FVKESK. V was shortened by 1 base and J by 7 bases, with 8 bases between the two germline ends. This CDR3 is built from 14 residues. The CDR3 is CASSQGSRNSPLHF. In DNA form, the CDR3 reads TGTGCCAGCAGCCAAGGTAGCCGCAATTCACCCCTCCACTTT.

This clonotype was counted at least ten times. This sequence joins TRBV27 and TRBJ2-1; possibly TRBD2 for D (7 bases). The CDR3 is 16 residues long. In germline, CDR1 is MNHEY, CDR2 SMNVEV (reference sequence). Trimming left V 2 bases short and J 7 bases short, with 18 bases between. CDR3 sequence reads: CASSLKGGPLGNEQFF. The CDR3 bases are TGTGCCAGCAGTTTAAAGGGGGGGCCTTTGGGGAATGAGCAGTTCTTC.

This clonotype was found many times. This CDR3 is CASSEYGEQFF. Here the CDR3 DNA reads TGTGCCAGCAGTGAGTATGGTGAGCAGTTCTTC. This rearrangement joins TRBV2 to TRBJ2-1; D is uncertain. This CDR3 has 11 residues. Germline CDR1 reads SNHLY; CDR2 reads FYNNEI. V lost 3 bases, J lost 9 bases, and 6 bases lay in between.

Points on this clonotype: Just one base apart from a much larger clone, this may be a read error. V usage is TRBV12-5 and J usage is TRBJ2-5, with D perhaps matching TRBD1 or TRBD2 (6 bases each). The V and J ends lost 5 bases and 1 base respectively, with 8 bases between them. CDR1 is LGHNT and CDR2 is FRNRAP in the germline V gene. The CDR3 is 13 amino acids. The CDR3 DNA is TGTGCTAGTGGTACGGGGGCCCAAGAGACCCAGTACTTC. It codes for CASGTGAQETQYF. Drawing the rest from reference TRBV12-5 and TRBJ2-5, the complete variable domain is DARVTQTPRHKVTEMGQEVTMRCQPILGHNTVFWYRQTMMQGLELLAYFRNRAPLDDSGMPKDRFSAEMPDATLATLKIQPSEPRDSAVYFCASGTGAQETQYFGPGTRLLVL.

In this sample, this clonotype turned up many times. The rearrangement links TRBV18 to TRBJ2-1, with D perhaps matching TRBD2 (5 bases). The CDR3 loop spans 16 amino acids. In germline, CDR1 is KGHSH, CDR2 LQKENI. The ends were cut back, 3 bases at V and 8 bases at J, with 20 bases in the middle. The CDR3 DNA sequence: TGTGCCAGCTCACCCCCTCTAGCCGAGACGACTTATGAGCAGTTCTTC. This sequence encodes CASSPPLAETTYEQFF.

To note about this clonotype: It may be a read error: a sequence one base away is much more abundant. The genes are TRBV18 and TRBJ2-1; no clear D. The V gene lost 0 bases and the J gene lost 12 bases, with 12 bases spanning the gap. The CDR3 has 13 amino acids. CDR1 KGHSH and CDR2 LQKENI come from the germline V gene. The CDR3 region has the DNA TGTGCCAGCTCACCACCTGAGGCGCCCCGGCAGTTCTTC. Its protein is CASSPPEAPRQFF.

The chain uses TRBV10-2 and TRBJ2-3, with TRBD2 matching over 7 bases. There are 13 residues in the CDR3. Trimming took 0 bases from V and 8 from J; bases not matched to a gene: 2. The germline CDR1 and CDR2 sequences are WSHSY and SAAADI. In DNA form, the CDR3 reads TGCGCCAGCAGTGAGTCGACGGGAGGTACGCAGTATTTT. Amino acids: CASSESTGGTQYF.

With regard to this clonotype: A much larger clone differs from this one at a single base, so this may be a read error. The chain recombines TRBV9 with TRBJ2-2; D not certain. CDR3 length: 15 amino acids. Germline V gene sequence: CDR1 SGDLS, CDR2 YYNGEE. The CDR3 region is CATSVRAGFTGELFF. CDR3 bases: TGTGCCACCAGCGTAAGGGCTGGATTTACCGGGGAGCTGTTTTTT.

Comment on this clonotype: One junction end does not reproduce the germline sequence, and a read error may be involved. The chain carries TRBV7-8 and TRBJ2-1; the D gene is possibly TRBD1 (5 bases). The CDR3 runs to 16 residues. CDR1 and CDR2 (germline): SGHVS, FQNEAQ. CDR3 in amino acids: CVSSAWGAGRYNEQFF. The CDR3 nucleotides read TGTGTCAGCAGCGCATGGGGCGCAGGGCGATACAATGAGCAGTTCTTC.

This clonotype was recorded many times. The CDR3 sequence is CASSLVQGRGTEAFF. The CDR3 DNA reads as TGTGCCAGCAGCTTAGTCCAGGGTCGGGGGACTGAAGCTTTCTTT. This rearrangement joins TRBV7-8 to TRBJ1-1; D is perhaps TRBD1 (5 bases). The V gene lost 1 base and the J gene lost 5 bases, with 14 bases spanning the gap. Germline CDR1 reads SGHVS; CDR2 reads FQNEAQ. The CDR3 contains 15 residues.

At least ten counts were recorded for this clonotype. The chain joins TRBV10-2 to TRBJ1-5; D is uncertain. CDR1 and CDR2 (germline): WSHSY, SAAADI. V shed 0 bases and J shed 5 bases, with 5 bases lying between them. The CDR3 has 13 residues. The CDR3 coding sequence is TGCGCCAGCAGTGAGTCGAAGGATCAGCCCCAGCATTTT. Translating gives CASSESKDQPQHF.

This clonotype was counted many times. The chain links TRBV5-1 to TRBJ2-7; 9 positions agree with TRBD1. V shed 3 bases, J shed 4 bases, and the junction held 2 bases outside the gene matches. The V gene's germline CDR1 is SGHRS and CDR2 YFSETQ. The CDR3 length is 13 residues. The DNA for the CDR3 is TGCGCCAGCAGCTACGGGACAGGGTACGAGCAGTACTTC. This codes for CASSYGTGYEQYF.

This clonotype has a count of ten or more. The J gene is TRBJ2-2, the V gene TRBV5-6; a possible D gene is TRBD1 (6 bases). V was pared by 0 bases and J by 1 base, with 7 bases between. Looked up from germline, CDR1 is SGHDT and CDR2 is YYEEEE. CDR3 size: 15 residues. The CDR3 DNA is TGTGCCAGCAGCTTGGCAGGGGTGAACACCGGGGAGCTGTTTTTT. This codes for CASSLAGVNTGELFF.

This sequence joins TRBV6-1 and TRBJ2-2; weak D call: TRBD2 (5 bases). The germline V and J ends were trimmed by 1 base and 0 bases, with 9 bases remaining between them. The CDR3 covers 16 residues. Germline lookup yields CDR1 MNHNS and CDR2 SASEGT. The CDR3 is CASSEVDSANTGELFF. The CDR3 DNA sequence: TGTGCCAGCAGTGAAGTGGACTCCGCGAACACCGGGGAGCTGTTTTTT.

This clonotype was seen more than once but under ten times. CDR3: CASSFDRKAFF. As DNA, the CDR3 is TGTGCCAGCAGCTTCGACAGGAAAGCTTTCTTT. V and J are TRBV7-9 and TRBJ1-1; D perhaps matches TRBD1 (6 bases). The CDR3 spans 11 residues. Trimming removed 3 bases from V and 9 bases from J, with 8 bases in between. Germline V gives CDR1 SEHNR, CDR2 FQNEAQ (reference sequence).

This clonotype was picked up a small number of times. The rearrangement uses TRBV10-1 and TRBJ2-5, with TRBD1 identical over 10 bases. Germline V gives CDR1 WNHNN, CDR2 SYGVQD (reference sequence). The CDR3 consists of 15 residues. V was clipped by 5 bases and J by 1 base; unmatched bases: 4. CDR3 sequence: CASSQGQGTQETQYF. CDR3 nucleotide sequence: TGCGCCAGCAGTCAGGGACAGGGGACCCAAGAGACCCAGTACTTC.

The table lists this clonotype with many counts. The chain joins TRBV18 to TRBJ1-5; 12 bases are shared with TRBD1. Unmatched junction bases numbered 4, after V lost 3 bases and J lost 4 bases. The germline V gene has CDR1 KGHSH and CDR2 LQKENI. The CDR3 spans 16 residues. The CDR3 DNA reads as TGTGCCAGCTCACCGGGACAGGGGGCGAATAATCAGCCCCAGCATTTT. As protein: CASSPGQGANNQPQHF.

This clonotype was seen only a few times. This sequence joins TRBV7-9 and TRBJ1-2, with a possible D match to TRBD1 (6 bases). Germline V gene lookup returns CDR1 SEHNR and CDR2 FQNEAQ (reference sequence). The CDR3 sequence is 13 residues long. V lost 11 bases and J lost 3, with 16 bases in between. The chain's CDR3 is CAGQTGVHYGYTF. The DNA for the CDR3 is TGTGCCGGCCAGACAGGCGTCCACTATGGCTACACCTTC.

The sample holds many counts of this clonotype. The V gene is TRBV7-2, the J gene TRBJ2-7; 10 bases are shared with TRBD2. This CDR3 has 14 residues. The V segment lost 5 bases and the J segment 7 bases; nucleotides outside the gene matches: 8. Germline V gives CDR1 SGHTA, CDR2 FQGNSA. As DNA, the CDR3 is TGTGCCAGCAGCCGACTAGCGGGCGCTGGAGAGCAGTACTTC. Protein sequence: CASSRLAGAGEQYF.

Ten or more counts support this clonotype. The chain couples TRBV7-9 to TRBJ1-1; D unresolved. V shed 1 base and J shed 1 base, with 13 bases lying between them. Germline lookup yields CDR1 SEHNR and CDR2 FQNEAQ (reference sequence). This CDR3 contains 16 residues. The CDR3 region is CASSLGGWQKNTEAFF. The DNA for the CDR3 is TGTGCCAGCAGCTTAGGGGGTTGGCAGAAGAACACTGAAGCTTTCTTT. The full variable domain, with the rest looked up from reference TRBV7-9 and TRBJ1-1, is DTGVSQNPRHKITKRGQNVTFRCDPISEHNRLYWYRQTLGQGPEFLTYFQNEAQLEKSRLLSDRFSAERPKGSFSTLEIQRTEQGDSAMYLCASSLGGWQKNTEAFFGQGTRLTVV.